One T cell receptor beta chain is described in this entry. Ten or more counts support this clonotype. Its antigen is still unknown. No base qualities exist here, and no much larger clone lies one base off it. The CDR3 runs 12 amino acids, cysteine and phenylalanine included. Only the CDR3 DNA is retained, 36 bases long and in frame from the first base. Clipping removes 6 bases from V and 8 bases from J, with 8 as the unmatched junction base count. The CDR1 and CDR2 encoded by the germline V gene (reference sequence) are DFQATT and SNEGSKA. This entry comes from a study of regulatory T cells in long-lasting Graves disease (dated by TCRdb to 2020 to 2022). Concerning the study at large: Newly diagnosed Graves' disease patients had taken antithyroid drugs for less than 3 months. Peripheral blood TCR sequencing and RNA sequencing compared persistent Graves' disease patients with newly diagnosed Graves' disease patients. The study was registered as a clinical trial and conducted in China. A total of about 33 samples underwent TCR sequencing, from roughly 13 patients with persistent Graves' disease and 20 or so patients with newly diagnosed Graves' disease. What the authors observed across the whole study: As a limitation, the authors acknowledged that the small sample size may reduce accuracy. Persistent patients shared more public clonotypes among themselves (around 3,000) than newly diagnosed patients did (more than 950). Peripheral blood alone was examined, since thyroid tissue, which constituted the primary lesion, could not be accessed. Only the TCR beta chain was sequenced and analyzed. Lower TCR Shannon entropy and fewer highly expanded clones were observed in persistent Graves' disease patients than in newly diagnosed patients, which suggested clonal expansion. Persistent disease showed preferential use of TRBV28, TRBJ1-2 and TRBJ2-5, whereas newly diagnosed disease favored TRBV20-1 and TRBJ2-1.

The time point label here, explained by the study, means: newly diagnosed GD, antithyroid drugs for less than 3 months. RNA was extracted from PBMCs in TRIzol for both TCR sequencing and RNA sequencing. The diagnosis of Graves' disease was made according to American Thyroid Association guidelines. The patients came from an endocrinology department in Xi'an, China. Each patient gave approximately 9.7 milliliters of peripheral blood, collected in an EDTA anticoagulant tube. Ficoll Paque Plus density gradient separation was used to isolate PBMCs, and no further T cell sorting was performed. RNA quality was checked with an Agilent 2100 Bioanalyzer and agarose gel, and concentration with a NanoDrop 2000. Libraries were prepared through multiplex PCR. TCRdb records Illumina HiSeq 4000 as the sequencer. CDR3 regions were amplified by Arm-PCR with iRepertoire HTBI primers to construct TCR beta libraries. Before sequencing, the PCR products underwent gel purification. Per the authors' processing: A total of roughly 67 TRBV and some 15 TRBJ segments were identified across samples and were used for gene usage analysis of CDR3 amino acid clonotypes. COPE and FqMerger were used to merge the filtered high-quality paired reads into contigs. BLAST was used to align contigs to IMGT TRBV, TRBD and TRBJ reference genes, and CDR3 was defined according to IMGT. Highly expanded clones were defined as clonotypes with a frequency above 0.1%. Shannon entropy was used to measure repertoire diversity, and the Gini coefficient was used to measure V-J evenness. A clonotype was considered public if more than one individual shared it. In TCRdb, the public reads were trimmed at Q25 with fastp and aligned with MiXCR, with productive beta chains retained. Duplicate CDR3 protein sequences are folded into a single record with the most common DNA and genes. The V and J calls reflect TCRdb's pipeline rather than the authors' work. Here the sample has 580,000 or so distinct CDR3 sequences; 15% to 20% occur a single time. The ten largest account for 9.5% to 15% of the sample.

These data also formed part of another study, on T cells in Graves' hyperthyroidism and ophthalmopathy. In that second paper, the authors write: Stable Graves' hyperthyroidism was defined as the absence of progression to ophthalmopathy over 18 months of follow-up. The hyperthyroidism patients were between 18 and 65 years old and newly diagnosed, with a disease duration of less than 2 months. Any patient with an uncontrolled infection, another autoimmune disease, pregnancy or lactation was excluded. Diagnoses were based on clinical symptoms, serum thyroxine and TRAb, thyroid ultrasound and orbital computed tomography. For the first round of RT-PCR on the TCR CDR3, the HTBI primer set was used together with the Qiagen OneStep RT-PCR kit. Most expanded thyroid clonotypes (frequency above 0.001) were also found in blood, which suggests that blood repertoires may mirror thyroid immune responses. A 13 V-J signature model separated ophthalmopathy from stable hyperthyroidism, with around 90% sensitivity and 81.08% specificity in cross-validation and 80%/75% in testing. In validation, progression to ophthalmopathy was predicted by the model with more than 65% sensitivity and 72.22% specificity, a median of 6.5 months before onset. To identify distinguishing TCR V-J signatures, a discovery cohort of about 95 patients was used, comprising some 43 with Graves' ophthalmopathy and 55 to 65 with stable Graves' hyperthyroidism. Prospective prediction of ophthalmopathy was tested in an independent validation cohort of approximately 19 hyperthyroidism patients and 17 patients who later progressed to ophthalmopathy. The roughly 100 discovery patients were randomly split 7:3 into training and test sets. In six Graves' hyperthyroidism patients, the study also compared T-cell repertoires from thyroid tissue with T-cell repertoires from blood. Following sampling, methimazole starting at 30 mg daily was given to hyperthyroidism patients, and high-dose intravenous methylprednisolone was given to ophthalmopathy patients. A second multiplex PCR round built the libraries, followed by size selection and purification. Libraries were sequenced paired-end with 100 bp reads on an Illumina HiSeq2000. SOAPnuke was used to process the raw data, with reads discarded if the reads contained adapters or uncalled bases, had a mean Phred below 15, or lacked an exact constant-primer or identifier match. COPE v1.2.5 was used to merge the high-quality paired reads, and each unique nucleotide sequence was defined as a clonotype. MiTCR v1.1 was used to align clonotypes to the IMGT TRBV, TRBD and TRBJ reference segments. The analysis included only V-J combinations with a frequency above 0.0001, which together covered more than 99% of the repertoires. A TCS score was defined as the ratio of F50 (clonal expansion) to E x V (chaos), with BLOSUM62-based TCRdist applied between CDR3 peptides within each V-J. Welch's t-statistics and random forest reduced roughly 530 V-J features to fewer than 15, which were used in a naive Bayes classifier (R e1071). No statistical method was used to set the sample size in advance, and investigators knew the group allocation. The paper reports TCR Vbeta CDR3 sequencing of approximately 140 peripheral blood samples: fewer than 50 ophthalmopathy, some 80 hyperthyroidism and 17 progressor patients.

The specimen comprised peripheral blood mononuclear cells (PBMCs), sampled at new diagnosis, from a patient treated with antithyroid drugs. The clonotype originates from a man between 18 and 35 years old with Graves disease. Donor details come from another sample of the same person, matched by shared clones. Rearrangement joined TRBV20-1 to TRBJ1-2, and 8 junctional nucleotides match TRBD1. The DNA sequence is as follows: TGCAGTGCGTTACCGACAGGGGAGGGCTACACCTTC. It is translated as CSALPTGEGYTF.